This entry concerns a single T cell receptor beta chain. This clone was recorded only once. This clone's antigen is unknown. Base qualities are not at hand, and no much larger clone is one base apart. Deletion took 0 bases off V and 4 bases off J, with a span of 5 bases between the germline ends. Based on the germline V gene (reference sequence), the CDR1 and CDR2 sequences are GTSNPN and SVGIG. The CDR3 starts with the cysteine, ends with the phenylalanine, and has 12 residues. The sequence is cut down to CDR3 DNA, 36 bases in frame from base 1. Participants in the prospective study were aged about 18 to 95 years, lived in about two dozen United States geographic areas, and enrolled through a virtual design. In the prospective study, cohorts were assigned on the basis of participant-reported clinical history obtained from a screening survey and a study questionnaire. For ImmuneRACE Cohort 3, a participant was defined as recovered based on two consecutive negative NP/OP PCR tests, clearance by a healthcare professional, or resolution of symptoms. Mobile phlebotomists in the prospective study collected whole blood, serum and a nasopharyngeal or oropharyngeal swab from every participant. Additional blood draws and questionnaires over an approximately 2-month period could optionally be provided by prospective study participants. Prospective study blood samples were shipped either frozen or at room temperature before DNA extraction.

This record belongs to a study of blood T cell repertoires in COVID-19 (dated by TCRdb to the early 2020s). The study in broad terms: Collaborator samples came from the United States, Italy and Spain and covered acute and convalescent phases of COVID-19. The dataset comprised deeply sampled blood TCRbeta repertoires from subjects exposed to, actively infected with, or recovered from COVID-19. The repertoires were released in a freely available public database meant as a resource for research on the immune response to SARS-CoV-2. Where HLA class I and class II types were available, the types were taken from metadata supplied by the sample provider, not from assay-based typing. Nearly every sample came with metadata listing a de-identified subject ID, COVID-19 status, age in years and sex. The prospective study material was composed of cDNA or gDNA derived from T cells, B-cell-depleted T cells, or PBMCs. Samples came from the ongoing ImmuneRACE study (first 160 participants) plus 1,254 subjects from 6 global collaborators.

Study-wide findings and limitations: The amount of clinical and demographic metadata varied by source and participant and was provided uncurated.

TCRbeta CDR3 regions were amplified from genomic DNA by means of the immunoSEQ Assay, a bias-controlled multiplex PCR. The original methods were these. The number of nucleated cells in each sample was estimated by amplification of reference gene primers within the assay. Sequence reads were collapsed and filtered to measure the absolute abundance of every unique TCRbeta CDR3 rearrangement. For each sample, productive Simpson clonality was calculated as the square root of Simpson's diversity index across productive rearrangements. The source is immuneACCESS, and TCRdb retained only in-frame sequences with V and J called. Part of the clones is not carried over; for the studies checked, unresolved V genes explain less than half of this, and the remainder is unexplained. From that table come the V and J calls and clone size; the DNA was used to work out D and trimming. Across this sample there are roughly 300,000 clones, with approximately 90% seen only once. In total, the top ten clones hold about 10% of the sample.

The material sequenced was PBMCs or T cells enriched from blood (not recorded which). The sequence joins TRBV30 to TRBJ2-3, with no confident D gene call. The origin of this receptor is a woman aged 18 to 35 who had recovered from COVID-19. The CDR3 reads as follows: CAWSVAPDTQYF. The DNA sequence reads TGTGCCTGGAGTGTAGCCCCAGATACGCAGTATTTT. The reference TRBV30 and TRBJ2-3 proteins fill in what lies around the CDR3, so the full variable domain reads SQTIHQWPATLVQPVGSPLSLECTVEGTSNPNLYWYRQAAGRGLQLLFYSVGIGQISSEVPQNLSASRPQDRQFILSSKKLLLSDSGFYLCAWSVAPDTQYFGPGTRLTVL.